This entry describes one TCR beta chain. The method was immunoSEQ multiplex PCR; TCRdb's version includes in-frame clones alone and lacks a portion of them. The sample holds 70,000 to 95,000 clones, approximately 97% seen once. Trimming at V came to 7 bases and at J to 3 bases, leaving 5 bases not matched to a gene. The CDR3 consists of 14 residues. CDR1 SQVTM and CDR2 ANQGSEA come from the germline V gene. The data stem from a study of technical replicates of blood from a handful of donors. The chain has TRBV29-1 and TRBJ2-3; 12 bases fit TRBD2. The receptor's source is a human donor in good health. The specimen sequenced was T cells isolated from PBMCs. The CDR3 loop is CSARGTSGTDTQYF. In nucleotides, the CDR3 is TGCAGCGCACGAGGGACTAGCGGGACAGATACGCAGTATTTT.